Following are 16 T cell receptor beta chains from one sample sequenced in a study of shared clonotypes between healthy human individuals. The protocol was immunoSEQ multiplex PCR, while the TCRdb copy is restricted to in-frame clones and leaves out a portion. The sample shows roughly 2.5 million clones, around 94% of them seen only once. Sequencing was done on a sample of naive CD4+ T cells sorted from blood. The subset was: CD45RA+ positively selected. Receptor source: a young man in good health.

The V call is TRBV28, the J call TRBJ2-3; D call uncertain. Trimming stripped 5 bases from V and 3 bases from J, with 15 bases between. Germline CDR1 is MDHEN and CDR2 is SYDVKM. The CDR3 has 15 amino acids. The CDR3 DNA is TGTGCCAGCAGTAGCAAAAAATCAACAACAGATACGCAGTATTTT. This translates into CASSSKKSTTDTQYF.

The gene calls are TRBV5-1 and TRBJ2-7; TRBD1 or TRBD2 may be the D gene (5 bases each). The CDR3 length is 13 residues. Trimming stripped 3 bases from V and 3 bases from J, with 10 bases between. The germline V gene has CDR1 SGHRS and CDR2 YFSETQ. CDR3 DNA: TGCGCCAGCAGCTACGAGGGGTTCTACGAGCAGTACTTC. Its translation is CASSYEGFYEQYF.

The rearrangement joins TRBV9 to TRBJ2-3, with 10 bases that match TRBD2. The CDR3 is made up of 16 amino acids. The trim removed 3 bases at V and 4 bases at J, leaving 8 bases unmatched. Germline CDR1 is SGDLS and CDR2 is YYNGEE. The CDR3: CASSAELAGPADTQYF. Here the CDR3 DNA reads TGTGCCAGCAGCGCCGAACTAGCGGGGCCAGCAGATACGCAGTATTTT.

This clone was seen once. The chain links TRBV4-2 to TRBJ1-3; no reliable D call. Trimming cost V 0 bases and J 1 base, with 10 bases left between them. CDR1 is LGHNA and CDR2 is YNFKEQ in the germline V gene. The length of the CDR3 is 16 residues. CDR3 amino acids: CASSQELGNSGNTIYF. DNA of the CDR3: TGTGCCAGCAGCCAAGAGTTGGGTAATTCTGGAAACACCATATATTTT.

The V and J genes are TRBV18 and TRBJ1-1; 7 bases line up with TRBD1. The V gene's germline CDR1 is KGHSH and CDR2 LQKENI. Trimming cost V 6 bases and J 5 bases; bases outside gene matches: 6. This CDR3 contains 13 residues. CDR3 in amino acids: CASSEGAVTEAFF. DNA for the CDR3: TGTGCCAGCTCGGAGGGGGCGGTGACTGAAGCTTTCTTT.

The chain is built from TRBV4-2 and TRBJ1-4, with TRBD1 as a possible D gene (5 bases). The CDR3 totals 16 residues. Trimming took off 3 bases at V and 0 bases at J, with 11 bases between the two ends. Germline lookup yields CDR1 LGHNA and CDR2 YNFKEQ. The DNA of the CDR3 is TGTGCCAGCAGCCAGGGACCGCGAGCAACTAATGAAAAACTGTTTTTT. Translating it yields CASSQGPRATNEKLFF.

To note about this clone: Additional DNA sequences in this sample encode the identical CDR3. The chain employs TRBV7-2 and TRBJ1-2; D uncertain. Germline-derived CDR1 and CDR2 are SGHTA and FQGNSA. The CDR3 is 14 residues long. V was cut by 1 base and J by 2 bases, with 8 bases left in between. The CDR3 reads CASSLDPGNYGYTF. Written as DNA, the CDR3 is TGTGCCAGCAGCTTAGATCCTGGGAACTATGGCTACACCTTC.

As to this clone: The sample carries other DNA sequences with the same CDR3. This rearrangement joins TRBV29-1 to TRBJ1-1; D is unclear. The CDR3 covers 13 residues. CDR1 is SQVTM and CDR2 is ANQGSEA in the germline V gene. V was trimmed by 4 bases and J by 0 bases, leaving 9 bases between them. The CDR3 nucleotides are TGCAGCGTTGGCCCCAGACTGAACACTGAAGCTTTCTTT. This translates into CSVGPRLNTEAFF. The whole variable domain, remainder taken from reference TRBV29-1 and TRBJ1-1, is SAVISQKPSRDICQRGTSLTIQCQVDSQVTMMFWYRQQPGQSLTLIATANQGSEATYESGFVIDKFPISRPNLTFSTLTVSNMSPEDSSIYLCSVGPRLNTEAFFGQGTRLTVV.

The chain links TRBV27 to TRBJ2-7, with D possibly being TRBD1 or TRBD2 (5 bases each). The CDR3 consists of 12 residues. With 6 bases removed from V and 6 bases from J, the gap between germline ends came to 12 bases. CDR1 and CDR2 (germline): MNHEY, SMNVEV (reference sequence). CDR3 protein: CASRLRGGEQYF. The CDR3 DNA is TGTGCCAGCAGACTGAGGGGCGGCGAGCAGTACTTC.

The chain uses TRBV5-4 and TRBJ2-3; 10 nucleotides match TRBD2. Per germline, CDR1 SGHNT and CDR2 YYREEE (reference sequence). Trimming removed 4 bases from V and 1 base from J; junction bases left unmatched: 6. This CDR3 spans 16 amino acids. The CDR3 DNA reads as TGTGCCAGCAGCCTCCAACTAGCGGGACGCACAGATACGCAGTATTTT. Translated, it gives CASSLQLAGRTDTQYF.

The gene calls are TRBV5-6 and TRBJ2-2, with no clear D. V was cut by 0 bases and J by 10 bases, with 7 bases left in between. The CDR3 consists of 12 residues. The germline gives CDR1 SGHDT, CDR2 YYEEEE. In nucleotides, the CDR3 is TGTGCCAGCAGCTTGGGGCCGCAGGAGCTGTTTTTT. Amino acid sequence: CASSLGPQELFF.

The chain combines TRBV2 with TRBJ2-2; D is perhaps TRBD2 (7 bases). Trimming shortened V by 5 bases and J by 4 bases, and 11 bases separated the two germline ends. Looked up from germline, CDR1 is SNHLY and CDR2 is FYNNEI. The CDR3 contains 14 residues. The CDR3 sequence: CASSNGGPTGELFF. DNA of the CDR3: TGTGCCAGCAGTAACGGGGGGCCCACCGGGGAGCTGTTTTTT.

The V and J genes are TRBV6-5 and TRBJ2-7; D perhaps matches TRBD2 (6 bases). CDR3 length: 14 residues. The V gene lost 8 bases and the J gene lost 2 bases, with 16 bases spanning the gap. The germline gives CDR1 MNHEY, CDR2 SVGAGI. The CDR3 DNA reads TGTGCCAGCGGGACGGGGGACCGAGCCTACGAGCAGTACTTC. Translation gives CASGTGDRAYEQYF.

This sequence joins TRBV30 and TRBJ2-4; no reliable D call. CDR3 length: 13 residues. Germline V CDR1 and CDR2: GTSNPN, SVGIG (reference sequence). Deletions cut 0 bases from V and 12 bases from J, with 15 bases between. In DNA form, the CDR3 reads TGTGCCTGGAGTGTCGATTCAGTGGCCCATCAGTACTTC. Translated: CAWSVDSVAHQYF.

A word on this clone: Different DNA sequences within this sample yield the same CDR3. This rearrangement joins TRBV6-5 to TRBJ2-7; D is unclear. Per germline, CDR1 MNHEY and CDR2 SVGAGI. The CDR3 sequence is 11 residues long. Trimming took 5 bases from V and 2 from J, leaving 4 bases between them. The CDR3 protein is CASSEPYEQYF. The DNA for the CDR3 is TGTGCCAGCAGTGAGCCCTACGAGCAGTACTTC.

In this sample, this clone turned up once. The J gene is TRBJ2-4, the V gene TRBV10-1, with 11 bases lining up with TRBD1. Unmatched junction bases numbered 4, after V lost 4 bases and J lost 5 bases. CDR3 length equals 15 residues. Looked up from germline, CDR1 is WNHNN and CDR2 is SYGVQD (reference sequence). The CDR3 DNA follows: TGCGCCAGCAGTGCCGGGACAGGGGGAGAAAACATTCAGTACTTC. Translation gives CASSAGTGGENIQYF.